This TCR beta chain was captured by sequencing in a study of blood T cell repertoires in COVID-19. Study as a whole: In each case, the material was cDNA or gDNA derived from T cells, B-cell-depleted T cells, or PBMCs.

Here immunoSEQ multiplex PCR was the method, and the copy in TCRdb shows in-frame clones only, minus some. The sample consists of some 200,000 clones, approximately 81% of them appearing once. This CDR3 is built from 15 residues. V shed 6 bases, J shed 4 bases, and the junction held 10 bases outside the gene matches. The germline gives CDR1 LGHDT, CDR2 YNNKEL (reference sequence). The sequencing sample was made of PBMCs or T cells enriched from blood (not recorded which). The receptor's source is a woman aged 45 to 65 with acute COVID-19. The chain employs TRBV3-1 (or the pseudogene TRBV3-2) and TRBJ2-7, with 9 bases lining up with TRBD1. This CDR3 is CASSLNRDREYEQYF. CDR3 nucleotides: TGTGCCAGCAGTCTCAACCGGGACAGGGAGTACGAGCAGTACTTC.